The 24 T cell receptor beta chains reported below all come from one sample, sequenced in a study of radiation and T cells in renal cell carcinoma. Clones were read by immunoSEQ multiplex PCR, and TCRdb kept only the in-frame ones, dropping some. The sample has approximately 150,000 clones, about 88% seen once. As for time point: blood 4 weeks post-SBRT, at nephrectomy. Treatment: 15 Gy SBRT to primary tumor, nephrectomy 4 weeks later. Here the sequenced sample was blood, taken from a patient whose treatment included radiotherapy and nephrectomy. The receptors stem from a woman aged 50 to 60 with renal cell carcinoma.

This chain links TRBV30 with TRBJ1-1; 7 nucleotides match TRBD1. This CDR3 is 16 amino acids long. With V trimmed by 3 bases and J by 0 bases, 10 bases remained unmatched. CDR1 is GTSNPN, CDR2 SVGIG, per germline (reference sequence). CDR3 region: CAWRVKYDRVNTEAFF. The CDR3 coding sequence is TGTGCCTGGAGGGTCAAATACGACAGGGTGAACACTGAAGCTTTCTTT. The entire variable domain, with the rest obtained from reference TRBV30 and TRBJ1-1, is as follows: SQTIHQWPATLVQPVGSPLSLECTVEGTSNPNLYWYRQAAGRGLQLLFYSVGIGQISSEVPQNLSASRPQDRQFILSSKKLLLSDSGFYLCAWRVKYDRVNTEAFFGQGTRLTVV.

The V gene is TRBV5-5, the J gene TRBJ2-2; D gene ambiguous. V shed 6 bases and J shed 3 bases, with 12 bases lying between them. CDR3 size: 14 residues. Per the germline V gene, CDR1 is SGHKS and CDR2 is YYEKEE (reference sequence). Here the CDR3 DNA reads TGTGCCAGCATGTGGAGTTCGTACACCGGGGAGCTGTTTTTT. This sequence encodes CASMWSSYTGELFF.

This chain links TRBV5-6 with TRBJ2-3; no definite D call. The V gene lost 0 bases and the J gene lost 0 bases, with 8 bases spanning the gap. The CDR3 is made up of 15 amino acids. CDR1 SGHDT and CDR2 YYEEEE come from the germline V gene. The CDR3 spells CASSLGTFSTDTQYF. The CDR3, as DNA: TGTGCCAGCAGCTTGGGTACATTTAGCACAGATACGCAGTATTTT.

The chain has TRBV6-4 and TRBJ2-1; 12 bases align to TRBD2. CDR1 is MRHNA, CDR2 SNTAGT, per germline. The CDR3 consists of 16 residues. Trimming removed 5 bases from V and 3 bases from J; junction bases left unmatched: 5. CDR3 amino acids: CASSKTSGSYYNEQFF. The CDR3 nucleotides are TGTGCCAGCAGTAAGACTAGCGGGAGTTACTACAATGAGCAGTTCTTC.

The chain joins TRBV9 to TRBJ1-1; D gene ambiguous. The CDR3 consists of 14 residues. Germline CDR1 is SGDLS and CDR2 is YYNGEE. V was shortened by 0 bases and J by 5 bases, with 11 bases between the two germline ends. The CDR3 DNA reads as TGTGCCAGCAGCGTAGGAGGGTCCTTAACTGAAGCTTTCTTT. It encodes CASSVGGSLTEAFF.

This chain links TRBV19 with TRBJ1-5; D is ambiguous. Germline lookup yields CDR1 LNHDA and CDR2 SQIVND (reference sequence). The CDR3 spans 16 residues. V lost 4 bases, J lost 1 base, and 14 bases lay in between. CDR3 region: CASSNRFDGSNQPQHF. In DNA, the CDR3 is TGTGCCAGTAGTAACAGATTCGACGGGAGCAATCAGCCCCAGCATTTT.

This clone has a handful of counts. This chain links TRBV2 with TRBJ1-4; D is ambiguous. V was trimmed by 5 bases and J by 8 bases, leaving 9 bases between them. Germline lookup yields CDR1 SNHLY and CDR2 FYNNEI. The CDR3 length is 12 residues. CDR3 loop: CASSPPSEKLFF. The CDR3 DNA sequence: TGTGCCAGCAGTCCCCCAAGCGAAAAACTGTTTTTT.

This chain connects TRBV5-4 to TRBJ1-1; D ambiguous. With 5 bases removed from V and 2 bases from J, the gap between germline ends came to 10 bases. This CDR3 comprises 13 residues. Germline values: CDR1 SGHNT, CDR2 YYREEE (reference sequence). For the CDR3, the DNA is TGTGCCAGCAGTACCTCGTTTAACACTGAAGCTTTCTTT. Encoded protein: CASSTSFNTEAFF.

The chain links TRBV7-2 to TRBJ2-4, with D perhaps given as TRBD1 or TRBD2 (5 bases each). This CDR3 is built from 14 residues. Deletions cut 6 bases from V and 0 bases from J, with 9 bases between. Germline V lookup: CDR1 SGHTA, CDR2 FQGNSA. The chain's CDR3 is CASSTGTAKNIQYF. Here the CDR3 DNA reads TGTGCCAGCAGTACGGGGACAGCCAAAAACATTCAGTACTTC.

The chain uses TRBV27 and TRBJ2-7; D might be TRBD1 (5 bases). The germline V gene has CDR1 MNHEY and CDR2 SMNVEV (reference sequence). V was shortened by 8 bases and J by 4 bases, with 24 bases between the two germline ends. The CDR3 is 16 residues long. CDR3 sequence (DNA): TGTGCCAGCGGTCTCCGTCGGACACGAGGCGTGTACGAGCAGTACTTC. Its protein product is CASGLRRTRGVYEQYF.

This clone was picked up a small number of times. This chain uses TRBV9 with TRBJ1-5, with D tentatively TRBD1 (5 bases). The V gene's germline CDR1 is SGDLS and CDR2 YYNGEE. Trimming shortened V by 3 bases and J by 0 bases, and 7 bases separated the two germline ends. There are 14 residues in the CDR3. The CDR3 protein is CASSAGTSNQPQHF. Written as DNA, the CDR3 is TGTGCCAGCAGCGCAGGGACTAGCAATCAGCCCCAGCATTTT.

The J gene is TRBJ2-1, the V gene TRBV7-9, with TRBD1 matching over 9 bases. The CDR3 runs to 17 residues. The ends lost 5 bases at V and 6 bases at J; junction bases unmatched: 14. The germline V gene encodes CDR1 SEHNR and CDR2 FQNEAQ (reference sequence). CDR3 sequence (DNA): TGTGCCAGCAGCCCCGATTACCGGGACAGGGATCGCAATGAGCAGTTCTTC. Translating it yields CASSPDYRDRDRNEQFF.

The V call is TRBV5-1, the J call TRBJ2-3; 8 bases line up with TRBD2. Per germline, CDR1 SGHRS and CDR2 YFSETQ. This CDR3 has 15 amino acids. Losses at the gene ends were 5 bases for V and 1 base for J; bases not matched to a gene: 6. CDR3 bases: TGCGCCAGCAGTCCGGCTAGCGGGCGCACAGATACGCAGTATTTT. Amino acid sequence: CASSPASGRTDTQYF. The full variable domain, completed using reference TRBV5-1 and TRBJ2-3, is KAGVTQTPRYLIKTRGQQVTLSCSPISGHRSVSWYQQTPGQGLQFLFEYFSETQRNKGNFPGRFSGRQFSNSRSEMNVSTLELGDSALYLCASSPASGRTDTQYFGPGTRLTVL.

The rearrangement links TRBV7-9 to TRBJ2-1; 12 positions match TRBD2. The CDR3 is 17 residues long. V lost 5 bases and J lost 5; bases outside the gene matches: 10. Germline CDR1 is SEHNR and CDR2 is FQNEAQ (reference sequence). CDR3 DNA: TGTGCCAGCAGCCCATTAGGTCTAGCGGGAGGGAACAATGAGCAGTTCTTC. Translating gives CASSPLGLAGGNNEQFF.

V is TRBV4-3 and J is TRBJ1-1; D is unclear. V was cut by 1 base and J by 7 bases, with 25 bases left in between. The V gene's germline CDR1 is LGHNA and CDR2 YSLEER. This CDR3 is 18 amino acids long. DNA for the CDR3: TGCGCCAGCAGCCAAGCCCCCCGGGGTCTTAGCGAGGGTAGTGAAGCTTTCTTT. Translation gives CASSQAPRGLSEGSEAFF.

The V and J genes are TRBV9 and TRBJ2-2; D remains unclear. Germline assignment: CDR1 SGDLS and CDR2 YYNGEE. V lost 4 bases and J 5 bases, leaving 6 bases between the germline ends. The CDR3 has 12 residues. The CDR3 region has the DNA TGTGCCAGCAGCAGGGTGACCGGGGAGCTGTTTTTT. The encoded protein is CASSRVTGELFF.

This clone was observed once. The chain links TRBV28 to TRBJ2-3, with a weak D call TRBD2 (7 bases). CDR3 length: 15 residues. V gave up 6 bases and J gave up 5 bases, with 18 bases separating them. The germline CDR1 and CDR2 sequences are MDHEN and SYDVKM. The CDR3 region has the DNA TGTGCCAGCAGCACATGGCGGGGAGGGGGAGATACGCAGTATTTT. Translated, it gives CASSTWRGGGDTQYF. The full variable domain, its missing parts supplied by reference TRBV28 and TRBJ2-3, is DVKVTQSSRYLVKRTGEKVFLECVQDMDHENMFWYRQDPGLGLRLIYFSYDVKMKEKGDIPEGYSVSREKKERFSLILESASTNQTSMYLCASSTWRGGGDTQYFGPGTRLTVL.

The rearrangement joins TRBV10-3 to TRBJ2-2; no definite D call. Between the trimmed V and J ends, which lost 4 bases and 7 bases, there was a span of 10 bases. CDR1 is ENHRY, CDR2 SYGVKD, per germline. The CDR3 loop spans 13 amino acids. CDR3 in DNA: TGTGCCATCAGTGGGGAACGGTACGGGGAGCTGTTTTTT. Its protein product is CAISGERYGELFF.

The chain employs TRBV6-5 and TRBJ1-3; no definite D call. The length of the CDR3 is 13 residues. Trimming removed 6 bases from V and 1 base from J, with 7 bases in between. The germline CDR1 and CDR2 sequences are MNHEY and SVGAGI. As DNA, the CDR3 is TGTGCCAGCAGGATGCTTTCTGGAAACACCATATATTTT. This codes for CASRMLSGNTIYF.

This sequence joins TRBV4-1 and TRBJ2-2; D may be TRBD1 (6 bases). Deletions cut 4 bases from V and 2 bases from J, with 14 bases between. The CDR3 length is 16 residues. Per germline, CDR1 MGHRA and CDR2 YSYEKL. The CDR3 sequence: CASSPTIQGNTGELFF. The CDR3 nucleotides are TGCGCCAGCAGCCCAACAATACAGGGAAACACCGGGGAGCTGTTTTTT.

The chain carries TRBV5-1 and TRBJ2-1, with D perhaps TRBD2 (5 bases). Germline lookup yields CDR1 SGHRS and CDR2 YFSETQ. The CDR3 is made up of 14 amino acids. Trimming shortened V by 0 bases and J by 8 bases, and 12 bases separated the two germline ends. Here the CDR3 DNA reads TGCGCCAGCAGCTTGGCGTTAGCGTCGGATGAGCAGTTCTTC. Protein sequence: CASSLALASDEQFF.

The CDR3, as DNA: TGTGCCAGCAGTTCCCCGACGGTAAACACTGAAGCTTTCTTT. Encoded protein: CASSSPTVNTEAFF. V usage is TRBV28 and J usage is TRBJ1-1; no clear D gene. With 4 bases removed from V and 2 bases from J, the gap between germline ends came to 11 bases. Germline CDR1 and CDR2: MDHEN and SYDVKM. This CDR3 is 14 amino acids long.

This chain uses TRBV6-1 with TRBJ2-1; TRBD1 agrees at 8 bases. Trimming took 5 bases from V and 12 from J; bases not matched to a gene: 3. The CDR3 loop spans 11 amino acids. Per germline, CDR1 MNHNS and CDR2 SASEGT. This chain's CDR3 is CASSSGQGQFF. DNA of the CDR3: TGTGCCAGCAGTTCAGGACAGGGGCAGTTCTTC.

The chain joins TRBV6-5 to TRBJ2-2; D unresolved. With 7 bases removed from V and 4 bases from J, the gap between germline ends came to 13 bases. CDR1 and CDR2 from the germline V gene are MNHEY and SVGAGI. The CDR3 consists of 14 residues. The CDR3 is CASTFRAFTGELFF. The DNA for the CDR3 is TGTGCCAGCACCTTTAGGGCATTCACCGGGGAGCTGTTTTTT.